This TCR beta chain is drawn from a study of CD8 T cells in ankylosing spondylitis (dated by TCRdb to about 2017). Context from the whole study: The study set out to find disease-linked TCR variants by profiling T cell receptor beta repertoires in ankylosing spondylitis patients and healthy donors. Peripheral blood samples were taken, and synovial fluid was additionally collected from ankylosing spondylitis patients. The full study cohort was made up of under 30 ankylosing spondylitis patients and around 100 healthy donors.

V gives up 3 bases and J gives up 6 bases, and the segment between their germline ends measures 12 bases. Reading from cysteine to phenylalanine, the CDR3 counts 14 amino acids. Only the CDR3 part of the read is kept: 42 bases, read in frame from the first base. The germline V gene specifies MGHDK as CDR1 and SYGVNS as CDR2. Broad study findings and their caveats: In peripheral blood, the disease-linked clones were found at relatively low frequencies and had a CD8+ phenotype. Blood from ankylosing spondylitis patients appeared to be characterized by a TCR beta motif made up of several highly homologous amino acid variants. Some of the motif variants had been reported before in the synovial fluid and blood of reactive arthritis patients, a finding that suggests common disease-initiation mechanisms. Significant enrichment of the disease-linked clones was reported in matched synovial fluid samples from ankylosing spondylitis patients.

These reads were obtained on an Illumina HiSeq 2500. Quantitative 5'-RACE with molecular barcodes was the method used to prepare the TCR beta libraries. As for the original processing: A new computational method, built on a probabilistic model of VDJ rearrangement, was used to identify disease-linked TCR variants. TCRdb ran its own pipeline on the public reads, namely fastp trimming at Q25 and MiXCR clone calling, and kept in-frame beta chains. Every distinct CDR3 protein forms one entry, paired with its most common genes and DNA. The V and J calls reflect TCRdb's pipeline rather than the authors' work. In this sample the table shows 470,000 or so distinct CDR3 sequences, roughly 26% of which occur a single time. The ten largest clones take up roughly 0.9% of the sample. This clonotype has just a few counts. Its recognized antigen is unknown. Per-nucleotide qualities are absent, and no much larger clonotype sits a single base away.

This receptor was identified in a male donor with ankylosing spondylitis. The V and J genes are TRBV25-1 and TRBJ1-5, with no D gene named confidently. Sequencing was performed on blood, either unsorted or a sorted T cell fraction (not recorded which). CDR3 reads: CASSEEGTFQPQHF. The sequenced DNA: TGTGCCAGCAGTGAGGAGGGCACCTTTCAGCCCCAGCATTTT.